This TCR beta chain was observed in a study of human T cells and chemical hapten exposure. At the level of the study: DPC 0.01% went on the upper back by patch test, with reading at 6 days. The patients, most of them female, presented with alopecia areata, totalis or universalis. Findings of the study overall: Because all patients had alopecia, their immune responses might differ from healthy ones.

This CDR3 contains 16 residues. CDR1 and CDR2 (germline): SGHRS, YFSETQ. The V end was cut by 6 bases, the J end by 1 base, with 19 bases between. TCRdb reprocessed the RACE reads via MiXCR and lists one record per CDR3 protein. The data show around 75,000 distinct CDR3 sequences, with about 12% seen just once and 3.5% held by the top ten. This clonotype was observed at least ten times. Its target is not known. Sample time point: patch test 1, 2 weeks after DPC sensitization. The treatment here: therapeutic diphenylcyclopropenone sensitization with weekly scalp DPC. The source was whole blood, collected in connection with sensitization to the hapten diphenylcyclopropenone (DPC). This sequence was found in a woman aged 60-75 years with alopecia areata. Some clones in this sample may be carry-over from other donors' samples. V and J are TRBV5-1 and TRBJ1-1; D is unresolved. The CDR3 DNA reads TGCGCCAGCACCCCGAACGTAAGGACGGCGAACACTGAAGCTTTCTTT. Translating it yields CASTPNVRTANTEAFF. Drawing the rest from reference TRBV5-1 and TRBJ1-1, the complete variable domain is KAGVTQTPRYLIKTRGQQVTLSCSPISGHRSVSWYQQTPGQGLQFLFEYFSETQRNKGNFPGRFSGRQFSNSRSEMNVSTLELGDSALYLCASTPNVRTANTEAFFGQGTRLTVV.